This note documents a single T cell receptor beta chain sequence. This specimen comes from a study of T cells in Graves' hyperthyroidism and ophthalmopathy. RNA transcripts provided the source from which TCR beta CDR3 regions were amplified. The TCR CDR3 first-round RT-PCR relied on the HTBI primer set. TCRdb used MiXCR to reprocess the multiplex PCR reads, holding one entry per CDR3 protein. This sample carries more than 300,000 distinct CDR3 sequences, 17% of them seen once, and the ten largest clones take almost 35%. The material sequenced was blood. The receptor comes from a woman aged 25 to 39 with Graves' hyperthyroidism that later progressed to Graves' ophthalmopathy.

CDR3 sequence (DNA): TGTGCCAGCAGTTACTCGGGGAACAGCTTAGCCAAAAACATTCAGTACTTC. This encodes CASSYSGNSLAKNIQYF. The chain joins TRBV6-5 to TRBJ2-4, with D uncertain. This CDR3 spans 17 amino acids. Between the trimmed V and J ends, which lost 0 bases and 0 bases, there was a span of 12 bases. Germline assignment: CDR1 MNHEY and CDR2 SVGAGI.